These 28 T cell receptor beta chains came from one sample sequenced in a study of blood T cell repertoires in COVID-19. Sequencing used immunoSEQ multiplex PCR; TCRdb keeps in-frame clones, though not all of them. The sample consists of 130,000 to 150,000 clones, about 82% of them appearing once. The sequenced sample consisted of peripheral blood. These receptors all come from a middle-aged woman with active or convalescent COVID-19.

The genes are TRBV25-1 and TRBJ1-2, with 10 positions matching TRBD1. This CDR3 region has 13 residues. With 9 bases clipped from V and 1 base from J, the junction kept 2 bases outside the gene matches. CDR1 is MGHDK, CDR2 SYGVNS, per germline. Here the CDR3 reads CASGDRGNYGYTF. The CDR3 DNA is TGTGCCAGTGGGGACAGGGGTAACTATGGCTACACCTTC.

This chain links TRBV7-8 with TRBJ2-5; weak D call: TRBD2 (5 bases). CDR1 and CDR2 from the germline V gene are SGHVS and FQNEAQ. V was trimmed by 4 bases and J by 0 bases, leaving 18 bases between them. The CDR3 consists of 17 residues. The CDR3 reads CASSSFSPAEYQETQYF. CDR3 DNA: TGTGCCAGCAGCTCCTTCTCTCCAGCGGAGTACCAAGAGACCCAGTACTTC.

The chain links TRBV14 to TRBJ2-1; perhaps TRBD1 as D (5 bases). Germline V CDR1 and CDR2: SGHDN, FVKESK. This CDR3 is 13 amino acids long. V was clipped by 4 bases and J by 7 bases, with 11 bases between them. Here the CDR3 DNA reads TGTGCCAGCAGCCGTCGCAGGGTGAATGAGCAGTTCTTC. It codes for CASSRRRVNEQFF.

This clone was seen a handful of times. The chain couples TRBV28 to TRBJ2-3, with 12 bases aligning to TRBD1. From germline, CDR1 is MDHEN and CDR2 SYDVKM. This CDR3 has 18 amino acids. V lost 3 bases to trimming and J lost 6 bases; unmatched junction nucleotides: 13. The CDR3 DNA is TGTGCCAGCAGTTTTTCCGGCCTACCGGGACAGGGGGCCGATACGCAGTATTTT. Protein sequence: CASSFSGLPGQGADTQYF.

This chain joins TRBV6-2 or TRBV6-3 and TRBJ1-2; the match to TRBD1 covers 8 bases. The V gene end was trimmed by 2 bases and the J gene end by 4 bases; junction bases not matched to a gene: 9. The CDR3 is 16 amino acids. From germline, CDR1 is MNHEY and CDR2 SVGEGT. The CDR3 sequence is CASSYGSGQALYGYTF. CDR3 DNA: TGTGCCAGCAGTTACGGGTCGGGACAGGCGCTCTATGGCTACACCTTC.

The chain recombines TRBV30 with TRBJ1-4; D gene ambiguous. Germline-derived CDR1 and CDR2 are GTSNPN and SVGIG (reference sequence). The CDR3 extends over 15 amino acids. Trimming cost V 0 bases and J 3 bases, with 11 bases left between them. DNA of the CDR3: TGTGCCTGGAGTGTACGGGGAGTCCCTAATGAAAAACTGTTTTTT. Its protein is CAWSVRGVPNEKLFF.

The rearrangement links TRBV6-2 or TRBV6-3 to TRBJ2-7, with D tentatively TRBD1 (6 bases). The V gene's germline CDR1 is MNHEY and CDR2 SVGEGT. The CDR3 extends over 15 amino acids. V was cut by 2 bases and J by 4 bases, with 15 bases left in between. CDR3 region: CASSYGQGLFYEQYF. The CDR3 region has the DNA TGTGCCAGCAGTTACGGGCAGGGGTTATTTTACGAGCAGTACTTC.

The chain uses TRBV10-2 and TRBJ1-2; D ambiguous. With 3 bases removed from V and 8 bases from J, the gap between germline ends came to 19 bases. CDR1 and CDR2 (germline): WSHSY, SAAADI. The CDR3 runs 15 residues. The CDR3 sequence: CASSEVWEANGGYTF. CDR3 nucleotide sequence: TGCGCCAGCAGTGAAGTGTGGGAGGCAAACGGGGGCTACACCTTC.

The CDR3 DNA is TGTGCCAGCAGTACCCCTTCAGACGAGCAGTACTTC. Protein sequence: CASSTPSDEQYF. The V gene is TRBV28, the J gene TRBJ2-7; D call uncertain. CDR1 is MDHEN and CDR2 is SYDVKM in the germline V gene. CDR3 length: 12 amino acids. V gave up 5 bases and J gave up 5 bases, with 10 bases separating them.

The chain uses TRBV4-1 and TRBJ1-5; D perhaps matches TRBD1 (5 bases). V was cut by 1 base and J by 4 bases, with 8 bases left in between. The CDR3 sequence is 14 residues long. CDR1 is MGHRA, CDR2 YSYEKL, per germline. The CDR3: CASSQGTQNQPQHF. The CDR3 coding sequence is TGCGCCAGCAGCCAAGGGACACAGAATCAGCCCCAGCATTTT.

A single count supports this clone. This chain uses TRBV7-2 with TRBJ1-5, with D perhaps TRBD1 (5 bases). Trimming pared 4 bases from V and 7 bases from J, leaving 20 bases between. The germline V gene encodes CDR1 SGHTA and CDR2 FQGNSA. This CDR3 has 16 amino acids. CDR3 bases: TGTGCCAGCAGCTCCTTAGGGGTGGGGGGGATCCAGCCCCAGCATTTT. Translation: CASSSLGVGGIQPQHF.

V is TRBV19 and J is TRBJ1-1, with a tentative D call TRBD1 (5 bases). Trimming pared 0 bases from V and 5 bases from J, leaving 7 bases between. Germline values: CDR1 LNHDA, CDR2 SQIVND (reference sequence). CDR3 length: 13 amino acids. DNA of the CDR3: TGTGCCAGTAGTATAGAGGGGGGTACTGAAGCTTTCTTT. Protein: CASSIEGGTEAFF.

The gene calls are TRBV28 and TRBJ1-6, with D unclear. The germline CDR1 and CDR2 sequences are MDHEN and SYDVKM. The CDR3 loop spans 14 amino acids. Deletions cut 5 bases from V and 17 bases from J, with 22 bases between. CDR3 DNA: TGTGCCAGCAGTCCCCCCACGTCAGGCCTAAGATTCCACTTT. This translates into CASSPPTSGLRFHF. Full variable domain (outside the CDR3, taken from reference TRBV28 and TRBJ1-6): DVKVTQSSRYLVKRTGEKVFLECVQDMDHENMFWYRQDPGLGLRLIYFSYDVKMKEKGDIPEGYSVSREKKERFSLILESASTNQTSMYLCASSPPTSGLRFHFGNGTRLTVT.

The chain links TRBV5-1 to TRBJ1-1; TRBD1 matches 9 bases. Germline V gene data show CDR1 as SGHRS and CDR2 as YFSETQ. This CDR3 is built from 16 residues. J was trimmed by 5 bases and V by 4 bases; bases with no gene match: 12. Here the CDR3 reads CASSPGQGGLGTEAFF. DNA of the CDR3: TGCGCCAGCAGCCCGGGACAGGGTGGTTTAGGGACTGAAGCTTTCTTT.

This chain uses TRBV4-2 with TRBJ2-4; TRBD1 agrees at 7 bases. Germline CDR1 is LGHNA and CDR2 is YNFKEQ. Germline trimming cut 5 bases from V and 5 bases from J; bases unmatched to any gene: 6. This CDR3 is built from 14 residues. CDR3 DNA sequence: TGTGCCAGCAGCTTCTCCGGACAGGAAAACATTCAGTACTTC. Encoded protein: CASSFSGQENIQYF.

The V gene is TRBV7-9, the J gene TRBJ1-1; D is unclear. The CDR3 spans 15 residues. The germline V gene encodes CDR1 SEHNR and CDR2 FQNEAQ (reference sequence). Trimming took 6 bases from V and 1 from J, leaving 15 bases between them. The CDR3 DNA reads TGTGCCAGCAGGTATAGCGGACGGGAGAACACTGAAGCTTTCTTT. Protein product: CASRYSGRENTEAFF.

This chain uses TRBV5-1 with TRBJ2-7; D is uncertain. This CDR3 contains 15 residues. The V end lost 0 bases, the J end lost 2 bases, and 12 bases lay between the germline ends. From germline, CDR1 is SGHRS and CDR2 YFSETQ. CDR3 nucleotide sequence: TGCGCCAGCAGCTTGGCTCCAGGTGAAACCTACGAGCAGTACTTC. Residues: CASSLAPGETYEQYF.

The rearrangement links TRBV6-5 to TRBJ2-7; weak D call: TRBD2 (5 bases). Germline loops: CDR1 MNHEY, CDR2 SVGAGI. The CDR3 has 14 amino acids. Trimming left V 2 bases short and J 3 bases short, with 11 bases between. The CDR3 protein is CASSYSSAHYEQYF. The CDR3 nucleotides are TGTGCCAGCAGTTACAGTAGCGCGCACTACGAGCAGTACTTC.

The genes are TRBV20-1 and TRBJ1-4; D might be TRBD1 (5 bases). The CDR3 runs 15 residues. The germline CDR1 and CDR2 sequences are DFQATT and SNEGSKA (reference sequence). The germline V and J ends were trimmed by 3 bases and 11 bases, with 22 bases remaining between them. The chain's CDR3 is CSASPGGPTLGKLFF. In DNA, the CDR3 is TGCAGTGCTAGTCCGGGGGGACCTACCCTGGGGAAACTGTTTTTT.

V usage is TRBV5-5 and J usage is TRBJ2-1, with 8 nucleotides matching TRBD2. Germline V gene lookup returns CDR1 SGHKS and CDR2 YYEKEE (reference sequence). V shed 5 bases and J 9 bases; nucleotides not matched to a gene: 13. CDR3 length: 15 residues. This chain's CDR3 is CASSFIVGGAVEQFF. DNA for the CDR3: TGTGCCAGCAGTTTTATTGTCGGGGGGGCCGTTGAGCAGTTCTTC.

The chain employs TRBV5-5 and TRBJ2-7, with D possibly matching TRBD1 (7 bases). CDR1 is SGHKS and CDR2 is YYEKEE in the germline V gene (reference sequence). CDR3 length: 14 residues. Trimming shortened V by 1 base and J by 5 bases, and 13 bases separated the two germline ends. As DNA, the CDR3 is TGTGCCAGCAGCTTGCTTGGCAGGGGGGACGAGCAGTACTTC. Translated, it gives CASSLLGRGDEQYF.

CDR3 sequence: CASSLSPTAYGYTF. As DNA, the CDR3 is TGTGCCAGCAGTTTATCCCCGACAGCCTATGGCTACACCTTC. The chain has TRBV27 and TRBJ1-2; possible D gene TRBD1, 5 bases. The germline gives CDR1 MNHEY, CDR2 SMNVEV (reference sequence). Trimming left V 0 bases short and J 4 bases short, with 9 bases between. CDR3 length: 14 amino acids.

V and J are TRBV27 and TRBJ2-1, with TRBD2 matching 7 bases. Per germline, CDR1 MNHEY and CDR2 SMNVEV (reference sequence). This CDR3 has 17 amino acids. With 5 bases clipped from V and 7 bases from J, the junction kept 17 bases outside the gene matches. This CDR3 reads CASSLFTGTGRRNEQFF. The DNA of the CDR3 is TGTGCCAGCAGTCTCTTTACCGGGACCGGGAGGCGAAATGAGCAGTTCTTC.

V usage is TRBV18 and J usage is TRBJ1-2; 9 bases agree with TRBD1. V lost 1 base, J lost 1 base, and 1 base stayed unmatched. The CDR3 extends over 15 amino acids. CDR1 is KGHSH and CDR2 is LQKENI in the germline V gene. CDR3 sequence: CASSPRTGDNYGYTF. The DNA of the CDR3 is TGTGCCAGCTCACCACGGACAGGGGATAACTATGGCTACACCTTC.

V usage is TRBV29-1 and J usage is TRBJ1-3; the D is unclear. The V gene lost 3 bases and the J gene lost 3 bases, with 12 bases spanning the gap. The CDR3 extends over 14 amino acids. Germline assignment: CDR1 SQVTM and CDR2 ANQGSEA. Here the CDR3 DNA reads TGCAGCGTTGATCTTGCCGGGGATGGAAACACCATATATTTT. This encodes CSVDLAGDGNTIYF.

This sequence joins TRBV11-2 and TRBJ2-1; a possible D gene is TRBD2 (5 bases). The germline gives CDR1 SGHAT, CDR2 FQNNGV. Trimming pared 2 bases from V and 2 bases from J, leaving 10 bases between. The CDR3 length is 15 residues. The CDR3 DNA sequence: TGTGCCAGCAGCTTATTACCGGGAACCTACAATGAGCAGTTCTTC. Amino acid sequence: CASSLLPGTYNEQFF. The full variable domain, in which reference TRBV11-2 and TRBJ2-1 provide the parts outside the CDR3, is EAGVAQSPRYKIIEKRQSVAFWCNPISGHATLYWYQQILGQGPKLLIQFQNNGVVDDSQLPKDRFSAERLKGVDSTLKIQPAKLEDSAVYLCASSLLPGTYNEQFFGPGTRLTVL.

J is TRBJ1-2 and V is TRBV5-1; 7 bases line up with TRBD1. The CDR3 covers 13 residues. Germline V gene lookup returns CDR1 SGHRS and CDR2 YFSETQ. Losses at the gene ends were 8 bases for V and 6 bases for J; bases not matched to a gene: 10. The CDR3 sequence is CASRDRERDGYTF. As DNA, the CDR3 is TGCGCCAGTCGTGACAGGGAACGGGATGGCTACACCTTC.

The V call is TRBV19, the J call TRBJ1-1, with 8 bases aligning to TRBD1. The V and J ends lost 5 bases and 4 bases, in that order; junction bases with no gene match: 9. Germline V gene data show CDR1 as LNHDA and CDR2 as SQIVND (reference sequence). The length of the CDR3 is 15 residues. Here the CDR3 reads CASSLIRGQGTEAFF. The CDR3 DNA follows: TGTGCCAGTAGTTTAATCAGGGGGCAGGGCACTGAAGCTTTCTTT.